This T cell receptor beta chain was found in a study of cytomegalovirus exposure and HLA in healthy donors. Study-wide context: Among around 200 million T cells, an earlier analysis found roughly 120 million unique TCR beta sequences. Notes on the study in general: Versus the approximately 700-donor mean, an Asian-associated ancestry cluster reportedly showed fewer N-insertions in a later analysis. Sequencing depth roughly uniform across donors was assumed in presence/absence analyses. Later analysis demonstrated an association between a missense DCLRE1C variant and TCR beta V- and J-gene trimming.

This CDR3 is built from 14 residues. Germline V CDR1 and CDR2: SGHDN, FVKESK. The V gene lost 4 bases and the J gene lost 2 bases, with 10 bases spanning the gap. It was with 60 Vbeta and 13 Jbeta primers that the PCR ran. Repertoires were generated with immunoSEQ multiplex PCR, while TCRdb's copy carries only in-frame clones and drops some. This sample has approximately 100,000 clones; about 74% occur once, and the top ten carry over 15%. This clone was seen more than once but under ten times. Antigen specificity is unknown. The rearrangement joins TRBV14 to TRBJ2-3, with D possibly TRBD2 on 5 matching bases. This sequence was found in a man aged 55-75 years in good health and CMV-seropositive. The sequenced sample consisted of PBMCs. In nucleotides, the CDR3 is TGTGCCAGCAGCCTAGCGACGACCACAGATACGCAGTATTTT. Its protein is CASSLATTTDTQYF. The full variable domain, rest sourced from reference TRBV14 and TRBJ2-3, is EAGVTQFPSHSVIEKGQTVTLRCDPISGHDNLYWYRRVMGKEIKFLLHFVKESKQDESGMPNNRFLAERTGGTYSTLKVQPAELEDSGVYFCASSLATTTDTQYFGPGTRLTVL.